The T cell receptor beta chain under discussion was sequenced for a study of T cells in Graves' hyperthyroidism and ophthalmopathy. TCR beta CDR3 regions were amplified from RNA transcripts. A set of HTBI primers served as the primers for a first-round RT-PCR of the TCR CDR3. TCRdb passed the multiplex PCR reads through MiXCR, listing each CDR3 protein once. The top ten hold roughly 12% of the sample, which has 450,000 to 550,000 distinct CDR3 sequences, 24% seen once. The V gene lost 6 bases and the J gene lost 3 bases, with 14 bases spanning the gap. Per the germline V gene, CDR1 is MDHEN and CDR2 is SYDVKM. The CDR3 spans 14 residues.

The sequenced sample consisted of blood. V is TRBV28 and J is TRBJ1-2, with D possibly matching TRBD1 (5 bases). The sequence came from a woman aged 30 to 39 with Graves' ophthalmopathy. CDR3 in amino acids: CASSPDLTDYGYTF. As DNA, the CDR3 is TGTGCCAGCAGCCCGGATCTGACAGACTATGGCTACACCTTC.